This TCR beta chain was profiled in a study of T cells in Graves' hyperthyroidism and ophthalmopathy. Study-level results: A 13 V-J signature model discriminated ophthalmopathy versus stable hyperthyroidism. Most expanded thyroid clonotypes above 0.001 also appeared in blood.

Amplified regions were TCR beta CDR3 sequences from RNA transcripts. First-round RT-PCR of the TCR CDR3 relied on the HTBI primer set. Each CDR3 protein gets one entry after TCRdb re-called the multiplex PCR reads with MiXCR. Here the sample spans 700,000 to 850,000 distinct CDR3 sequences, approximately 36% being singletons. The CDR3 consists of 15 residues. Germline lookup yields CDR1 SEHNR and CDR2 FQNEAQ (reference sequence). V lost 5 bases and J lost 5, with 15 bases in between. This clonotype was seen many times. The antigen is undetermined. Patients aged 18 to 65 had newly diagnosed hyperthyroidism lasting under 2 months.

This TCR was sampled from a woman aged 35 to 49 with Graves' hyperthyroidism. Sequenced material: blood. V usage is TRBV7-9 and J usage is TRBJ1-4; unclear D gene. As DNA, the CDR3 is TGTGCCAGCAGCCAAACGTTTCCCCGAAATGAAAAACTGTTTTTT. Its protein is CASSQTFPRNEKLFF.